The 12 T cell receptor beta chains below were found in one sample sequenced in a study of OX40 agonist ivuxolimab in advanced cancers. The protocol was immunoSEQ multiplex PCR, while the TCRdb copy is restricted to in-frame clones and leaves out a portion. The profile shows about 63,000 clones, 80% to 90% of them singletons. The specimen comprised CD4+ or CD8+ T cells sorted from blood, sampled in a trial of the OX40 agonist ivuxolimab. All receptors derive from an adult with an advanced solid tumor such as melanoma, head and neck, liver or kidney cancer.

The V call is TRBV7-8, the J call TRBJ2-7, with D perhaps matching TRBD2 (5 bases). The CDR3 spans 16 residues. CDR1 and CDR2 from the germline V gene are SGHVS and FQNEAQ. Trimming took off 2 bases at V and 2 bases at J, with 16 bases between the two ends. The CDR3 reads CASSLPVSSETYEQYF. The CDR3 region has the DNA TGTGCCAGCAGCTTACCGGTCAGTAGCGAAACCTACGAGCAGTACTTC.

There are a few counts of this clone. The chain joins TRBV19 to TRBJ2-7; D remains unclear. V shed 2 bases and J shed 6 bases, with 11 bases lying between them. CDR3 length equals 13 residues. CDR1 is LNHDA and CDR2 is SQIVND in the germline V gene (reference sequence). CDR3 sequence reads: CASSIYLQLEQYF. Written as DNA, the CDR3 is TGTGCCAGTAGTATATACCTACAACTCGAGCAGTACTTC.

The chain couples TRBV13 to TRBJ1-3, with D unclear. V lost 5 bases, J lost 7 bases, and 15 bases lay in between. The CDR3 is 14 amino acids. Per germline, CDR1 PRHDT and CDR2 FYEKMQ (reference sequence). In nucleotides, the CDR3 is TGTGCCAGCAGCGATAACCCCGGGTACAACACCATATATTTT. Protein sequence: CASSDNPGYNTIYF. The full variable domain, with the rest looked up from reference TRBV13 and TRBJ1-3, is AAGVIQSPRHLIKEKRETATLKCYPIPRHDTVYWYQQGPGQDPQFLISFYEKMQSDKGSIPDRFSAQQFSDYHSELNMSSLELGDSALYFCASSDNPGYNTIYFGEGSWLTVV.

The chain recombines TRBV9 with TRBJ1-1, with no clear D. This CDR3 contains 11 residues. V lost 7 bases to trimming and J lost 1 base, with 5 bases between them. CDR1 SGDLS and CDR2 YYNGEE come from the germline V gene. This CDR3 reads CASGQNTEAFF. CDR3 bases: TGTGCCAGCGGGCAGAACACTGAAGCTTTCTTT.

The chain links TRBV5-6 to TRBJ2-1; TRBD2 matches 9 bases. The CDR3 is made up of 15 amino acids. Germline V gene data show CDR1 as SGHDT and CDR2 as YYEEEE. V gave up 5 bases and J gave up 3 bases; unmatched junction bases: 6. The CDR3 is CASSTGTSNYNEQFF. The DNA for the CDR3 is TGTGCCAGCAGTACCGGGACTAGCAACTACAATGAGCAGTTCTTC. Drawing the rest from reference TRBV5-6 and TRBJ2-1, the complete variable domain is DAGVTQSPTHLIKTRGQQVTLRCSPKSGHDTVSWYQQALGQGPQFIFQYYEEEERQRGNFPDRFSGHQFPNYSSELNVNALLLGDSALYLCASSTGTSNYNEQFFGPGTRLTVL.

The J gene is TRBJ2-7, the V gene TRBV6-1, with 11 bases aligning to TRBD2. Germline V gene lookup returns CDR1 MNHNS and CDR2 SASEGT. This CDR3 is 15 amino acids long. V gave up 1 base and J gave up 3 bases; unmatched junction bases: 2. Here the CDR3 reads CASSEGTSGYYEQYF. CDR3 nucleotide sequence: TGTGCCAGCAGTGAAGGGACTAGCGGGTACTACGAGCAGTACTTC.

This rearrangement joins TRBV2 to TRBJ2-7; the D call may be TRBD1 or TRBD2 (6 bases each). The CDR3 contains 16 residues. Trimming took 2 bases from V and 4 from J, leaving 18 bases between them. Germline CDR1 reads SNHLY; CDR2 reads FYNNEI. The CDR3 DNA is TGTGCCAGCAGTGAATTTGAGGGGGGTATGGATTACGAGCAGTACTTC. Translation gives CASSEFEGGMDYEQYF.

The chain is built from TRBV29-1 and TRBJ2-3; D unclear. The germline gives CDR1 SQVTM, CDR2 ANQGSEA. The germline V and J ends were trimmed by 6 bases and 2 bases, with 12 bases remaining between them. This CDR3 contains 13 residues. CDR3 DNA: TGCAGCGTCGAACCGCAGCTCACAGATACGCAGTATTTT. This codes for CSVEPQLTDTQYF.

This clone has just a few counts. The CDR3 region has the DNA TGCGCCAGCAGTCAAACTAGGAGTAGTGAGCAGTTCTTC. It encodes CASSQTRSSEQFF. The chain uses TRBV23-1 and TRBJ2-1; TRBD2 is a possible D gene (5 bases). TRBV23-1 belongs to the ORF category, with a function that is uncertain. This CDR3 spans 13 amino acids. V shed 2 bases and J shed 9 bases, with 11 bases lying between them.

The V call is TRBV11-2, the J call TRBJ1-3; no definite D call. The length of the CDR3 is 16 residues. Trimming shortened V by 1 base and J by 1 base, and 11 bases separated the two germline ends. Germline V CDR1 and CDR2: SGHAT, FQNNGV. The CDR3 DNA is TGTGCCAGCAGCTTAGGATCGTTAGTTTCTGGAAACACCATATATTTT. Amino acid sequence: CASSLGSLVSGNTIYF.

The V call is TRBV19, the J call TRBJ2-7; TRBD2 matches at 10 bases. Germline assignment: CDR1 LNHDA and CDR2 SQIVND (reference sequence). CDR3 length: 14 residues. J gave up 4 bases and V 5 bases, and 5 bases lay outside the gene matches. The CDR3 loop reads CASSASGGAYEQYF. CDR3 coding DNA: TGTGCCAGTAGTGCTAGCGGGGGCGCGTACGAGCAGTACTTC.

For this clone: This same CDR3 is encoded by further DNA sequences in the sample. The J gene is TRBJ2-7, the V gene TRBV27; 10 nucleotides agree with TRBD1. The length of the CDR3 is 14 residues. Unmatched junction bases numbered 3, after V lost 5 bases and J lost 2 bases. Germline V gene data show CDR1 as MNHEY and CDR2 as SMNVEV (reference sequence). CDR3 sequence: CASSLGTGAYEQYF. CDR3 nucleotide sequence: TGTGCCAGCAGTCTAGGGACAGGGGCCTACGAGCAGTACTTC.